This T cell receptor beta chain was found in a study of response to subunit inactivated influenza vaccine. Study-wide findings and caveats: New T cells are recruited in small numbers by each seasonal influenza vaccination, according to the authors' suggestion.

About this clonotype itself: Its antigen is unknown.

TCRdb redid the calling of the RT-PCR reads with MiXCR, one entry per CDR3 protein. The sample holds around 300,000 distinct CDR3 sequences; around 20% are singletons and the top ten take around a tenth. Germline V gene sequence: CDR1 SNHLY, CDR2 FYNNEI. V was cut by 4 bases and J by 8 bases, with 12 bases left in between. This CDR3 comprises 13 residues. This TCR derives from a man between 50 and 75 years old who received an inactivated influenza vaccine. The V gene is TRBV2, the J gene TRBJ2-4; D gene uncertain. Here the sequenced sample was PBMCs from blood, taken about 19 months after vaccination. The CDR3 is CASSVLLRDIQYF. CDR3 nucleotides: TGTGCCAGCAGTGTCTTGTTAAGGGACATTCAGTACTTC.